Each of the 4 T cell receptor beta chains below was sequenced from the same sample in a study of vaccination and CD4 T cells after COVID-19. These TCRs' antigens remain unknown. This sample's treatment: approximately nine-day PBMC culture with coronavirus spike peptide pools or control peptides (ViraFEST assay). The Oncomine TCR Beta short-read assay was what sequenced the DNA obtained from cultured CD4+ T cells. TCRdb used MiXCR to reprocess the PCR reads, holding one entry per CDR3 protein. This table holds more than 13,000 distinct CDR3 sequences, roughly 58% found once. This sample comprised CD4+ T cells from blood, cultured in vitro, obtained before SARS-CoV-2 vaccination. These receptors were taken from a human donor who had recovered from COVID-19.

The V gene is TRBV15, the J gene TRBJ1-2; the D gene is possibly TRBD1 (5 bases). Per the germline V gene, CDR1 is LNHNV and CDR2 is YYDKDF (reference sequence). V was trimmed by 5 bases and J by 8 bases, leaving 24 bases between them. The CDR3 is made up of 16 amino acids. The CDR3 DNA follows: TGTGCCACCAGCTCCGGTCGGCAGGGTGGTCGGGTAGGCTACACCTTC. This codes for CATSSGRQGGRVGYTF.

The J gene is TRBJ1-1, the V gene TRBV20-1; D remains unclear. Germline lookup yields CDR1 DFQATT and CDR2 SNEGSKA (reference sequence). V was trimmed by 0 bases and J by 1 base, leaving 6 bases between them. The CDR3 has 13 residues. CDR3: CSARELKNTEAFF. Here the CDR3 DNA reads TGCAGTGCTAGAGAGCTCAAGAACACTGAAGCTTTCTTT.

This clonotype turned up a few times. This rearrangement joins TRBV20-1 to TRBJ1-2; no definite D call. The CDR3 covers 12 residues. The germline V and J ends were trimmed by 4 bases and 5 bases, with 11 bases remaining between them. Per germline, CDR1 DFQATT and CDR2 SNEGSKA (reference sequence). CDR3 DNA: TGCAGTGCTACCCAAAGATATTATGGCTACACCTTC. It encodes CSATQRYYGYTF.

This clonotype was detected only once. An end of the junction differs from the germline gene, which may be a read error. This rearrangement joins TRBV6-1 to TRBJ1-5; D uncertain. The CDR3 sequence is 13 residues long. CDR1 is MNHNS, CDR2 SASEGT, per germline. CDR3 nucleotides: TGTACCAGCAGCGTCGAGAGTTATCAGCCCCAGCATTTT. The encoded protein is CTSSVESYQPQHF.